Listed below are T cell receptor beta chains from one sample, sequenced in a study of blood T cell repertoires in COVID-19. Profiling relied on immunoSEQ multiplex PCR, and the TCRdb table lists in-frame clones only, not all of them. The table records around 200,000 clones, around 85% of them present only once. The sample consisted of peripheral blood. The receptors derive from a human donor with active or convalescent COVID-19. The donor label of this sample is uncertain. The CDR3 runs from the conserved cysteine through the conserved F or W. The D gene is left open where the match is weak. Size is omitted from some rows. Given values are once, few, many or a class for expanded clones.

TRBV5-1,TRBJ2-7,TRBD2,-,CASSLGTTSGSYEQYF,TGCGCCAGCAGCTTGGGAACGACTAGCGGGTCCTACGAGCAGTACTTC
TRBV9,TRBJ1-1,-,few,CASSVDGRGNTEAFF,TGTGCCAGCAGCGTAGATGGCAGGGGGAACACTGAAGCTTTCTTT
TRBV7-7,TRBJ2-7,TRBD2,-,CASSSGLAGIYEQYF,TGTGCCAGCAGCTCCGGGCTAGCGGGCATTTACGAGCAGTACTTC
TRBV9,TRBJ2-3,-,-,CASSVGNAVSDTQYF,TGTGCCAGCAGCGTAGGAAATGCAGTGTCCGATACGCAGTATTTT
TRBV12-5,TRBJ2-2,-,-,CASGYPQGGQPNTGELFF,TGTGCTAGTGGTTACCCACAGGGGGGGCAACCGAACACCGGGGAGCTGTTTTTT
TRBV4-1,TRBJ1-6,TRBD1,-,CASSQEKDRVYNSPLHF,TGCGCCAGCAGCCAAGAAAAGGACAGGGTCTATAATTCACCCCTCCACTTT
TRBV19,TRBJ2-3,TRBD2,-,CASSEGLAGGRRTDTQYF,TGTGCCAGTAGTGAGGGACTAGCGGGGGGCCGGCGCACAGATACGCAGTATTTT
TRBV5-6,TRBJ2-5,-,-,CASSLPGNFRETQYF,TGTGCCAGCAGCTTGCCGGGGAACTTTCGAGAGACCCAGTACTTC
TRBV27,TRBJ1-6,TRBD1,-,CASRLQGAENSPLHF,TGTGCCAGCAGACTACAGGGGGCCGAAAATTCACCCCTCCACTTT
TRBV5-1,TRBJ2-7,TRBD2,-,CASSLSSGRAYEQYF,TGCGCCAGCAGCTTGTCCAGCGGGAGGGCCTACGAGCAGTACTTC
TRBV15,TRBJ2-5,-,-,CATSRDMGRETQYF,TGTGCCACCAGCAGAGATATGGGCAGGGAGACCCAGTACTTC
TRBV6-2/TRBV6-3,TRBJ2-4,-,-,CASSYSPREAGKNIQYF,TGTGCCAGCAGTTACTCGCCTCGAGAGGCGGGCAAAAACATTCAGTACTTC
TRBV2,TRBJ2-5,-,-,CASTGEVWETQYF,TGTGCCAGCACAGGGGAAGTTTGGGAGACCCAGTACTTC
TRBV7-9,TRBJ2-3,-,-,CASSLRGNSTDTQYF,TGTGCCAGCAGCTTAAGGGGAAACAGCACAGATACGCAGTATTTT
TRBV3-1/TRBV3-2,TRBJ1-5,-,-,CASSQGGFGQPQHF,TGTGCCAGCAGCCAAGGCGGGTTCGGGCAGCCCCAGCATTTT
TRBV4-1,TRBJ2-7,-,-,CASSQDLVAGTAGYEQYF,TGCGCCAGCAGCCAAGATTTGGTGGCAGGGACAGCGGGCTACGAGCAGTACTTC
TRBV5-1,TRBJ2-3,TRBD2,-,CASRGLAGGASTDTQYF,TGCGCCAGCAGGGGACTAGCGGGGGGCGCCAGCACAGATACGCAGTATTTT
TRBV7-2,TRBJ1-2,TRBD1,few,CASRGGQGGYGYTF,TGTGCCAGCAGGGGGGGACAGGGTGGCTATGGCTACACCTTC
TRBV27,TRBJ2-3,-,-,CASRNGPDTQYF,TGTGCCAGCAGGAATGGGCCAGATACGCAGTATTTT
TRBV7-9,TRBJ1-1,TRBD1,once,CASSAQGVDTEAFF,TGTGCCAGCAGCGCACAGGGGGTTGACACTGAAGCTTTCTTT
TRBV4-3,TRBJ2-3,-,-,CASSHLPGDTQYF,TGCGCCAGCAGCCACCTCCCAGGGGATACGCAGTATTTT
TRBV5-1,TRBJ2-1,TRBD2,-,CASSGYSGGAFGEQFF,TGCGCCAGCAGCGGTTATAGCGGGGGGGCCTTTGGTGAGCAGTTCTTC
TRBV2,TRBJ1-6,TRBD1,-,CASPRGQGGNSPLHF,TGTGCCAGTCCCAGAGGACAGGGCGGAAATTCACCCCTCCACTTT
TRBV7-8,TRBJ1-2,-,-,CASGYGSGTGGYGYTF,TGTGCCAGCGGCTACGGGAGTGGCACAGGAGGCTATGGCTACACCTTC
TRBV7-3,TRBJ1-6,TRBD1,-,CASSLKGTGDNSPLHF,TGTGCCAGCAGCTTAAAAGGGACAGGGGACAATTCACCCCTCCACTTT
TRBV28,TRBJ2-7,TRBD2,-,CASSSTSGGEGLYEQYF,TGTGCCAGCAGTTCCACTAGCGGGGGGGAAGGGCTTTACGAGCAGTACTTC
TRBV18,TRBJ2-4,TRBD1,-,CASSATQGASAKNIQYF,TGTGCCAGCTCAGCAACACAGGGGGCGTCAGCCAAAAACATTCAGTACTTC
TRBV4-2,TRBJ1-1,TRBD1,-,CASSQDLKGGGGSEAFF,TGTGCCAGCAGCCAAGATCTTAAAGGGGGCGGCGGGTCTGAAGCTTTCTTT
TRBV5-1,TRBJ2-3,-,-,CASSLQTKNTDTQYF,TGCGCCAGCAGCTTACAGACTAAAAACACAGATACGCAGTATTTT
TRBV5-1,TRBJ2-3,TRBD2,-,CASRGLAGEKEDTQYF,TGCGCCAGCAGGGGACTAGCGGGGGAGAAGGAGGATACGCAGTATTTT
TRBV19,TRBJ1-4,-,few,CASTVQSTNEKLFF,TGTGCCAGTACCGTACAGTCAACTAATGAAAAACTGTTTTTT
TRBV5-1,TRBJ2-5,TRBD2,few,CASSFSGGAGETQYF,TGCGCCAGCAGCTTTAGCGGGGGGGCAGGGGAGACCCAGTACTTC
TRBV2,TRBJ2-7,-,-,CASRQDSYEQYF,TGTGCCAGCAGGCAGGACAGCTACGAGCAGTACTTC
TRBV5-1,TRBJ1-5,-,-,CASSPGEQPQHF,TGCGCCAGCAGCCCCGGGGAGCAGCCCCAGCATTTT
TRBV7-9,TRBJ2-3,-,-,CASSLSLGDSTDTQYF,TGTGCCAGCAGCTTAAGTTTGGGGGACTCCACAGATACGCAGTATTTT
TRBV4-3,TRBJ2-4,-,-,CASSQPGAAHIQYF,TGCGCCAGCAGCCAACCGGGAGCCGCTCACATTCAGTACTTC
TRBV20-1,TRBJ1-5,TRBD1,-,CSASPTGGNQPQHF,TGCAGTGCTAGTCCTACAGGGGGCAATCAGCCCCAGCATTTT
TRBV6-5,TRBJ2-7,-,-,CASSYTPAAAYEQYF,TGTGCCAGCAGTTACACCCCCGCGGCAGCCTACGAGCAGTACTTC
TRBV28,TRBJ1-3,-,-,CASSFQGRPGNTIYF,TGTGCCAGCAGTTTTCAGGGGCGCCCAGGAAACACCATATATTTT
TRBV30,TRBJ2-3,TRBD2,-,CAWGGSGKLDTQYF,TGTGCCTGGGGCGGGAGCGGGAAATTAGATACGCAGTATTTT